The 2 T cell receptor beta chains listed next were all sequenced from one sample in a study of blood T cell repertoires in COVID-19 (TCRdb year 2020). Library method: the immunoSEQ multiplex PCR assay. Imported from immuneACCESS, the table was reduced by TCRdb to in-frame sequences with V and J called. These copies leave out some clones; in studies compared against another copy, an unresolved V gene accounts for under half, and the cause of the remainder is not known. For this sample the table gives around 100,000 clones, of which roughly nine tenths were detected only once. The ten biggest clones cover roughly 0.97% of the sample. Material: peripheral blood. These receptors all come from a man aged 60 to 75 with acute or convalescent COVID-19.

The gene calls are TRBV28 and TRBJ1-2; D not certain. V shed 1 base and J shed 8 bases, with 14 bases lying between them. Germline CDR1 reads MDHEN; CDR2 reads SYDVKM. The CDR3 is made up of 14 amino acids. DNA of the CDR3: TGTGCCAGCAGTTTATTGGTCGGAGTTGGCGGCTACACCTTC. Amino acids: CASSLLVGVGGYTF.

V is TRBV9 and J is TRBJ1-1; D ambiguous. V was clipped by 0 bases and J by 0 bases, with 9 bases between them. This CDR3 has 15 amino acids. The germline CDR1 and CDR2 sequences are SGDLS and YYNGEE. CDR3 amino acids: CASSVEPRLNTEAFF. The DNA of the CDR3 is TGTGCCAGCAGCGTAGAGCCGCGGTTGAACACTGAAGCTTTCTTT.